This TCR beta chain is from a study of shared clonotypes between healthy human individuals. The protocol was immunoSEQ multiplex PCR, while the TCRdb copy is restricted to in-frame clones and leaves out a portion. The table records approximately 2,000,000 clones, 80% to 95% of them present only once. The CDR3 contains 16 residues. CDR1 SEHNR and CDR2 FQNEAQ come from the germline V gene (reference sequence). The V end was cut by 2 bases, the J end by 1 base, with 15 bases between. J is TRBJ2-7 and V is TRBV7-9; D unresolved. Material for sequencing was naive CD4+ T cells from PBMCs. The subset here: CD45RA+ positively selected. The TCR comes from a man between 18 and 29 years old in good health. Some clones in this sample may be carry-over from other donors' samples. This CDR3 is CASSLTSPTRSYEQYF. CDR3 nucleotides: TGTGCCAGCAGCTTAACCAGCCCGACGAGGTCCTACGAGCAGTACTTC.